Included here is one T cell receptor beta chain sequence, with context. Its antigen remains unknown. The sample comes from a study of T cell repertoires in cytomegalovirus infection. As for the study in general: As its CMV epitopes, the study selected recently identified HLA-C-restricted and well-studied HLA-B-restricted targets. Notes on the study in general: The study identified carriers of CMV plus the relevant HLA from cumulative public TCR beta family frequency. What dominated the ex vivo response were HLA-C-restricted CMV-specific TCR beta clonotypes.

Using its own MiXCR run on the reads, TCRdb lists one record per CDR3 protein. The sample yields about 830,000 distinct CDR3 sequences, approximately 29% seen once. This specimen was cultured CD8+ T cells from PBMCs, taken from culture after CMV antigen stimulation. This TCR was sampled from a human donor in good health (CMV status not recorded). Some clones in this sample may be carry-over from other donors' samples.

The CDR3: CASSLGSQQHF. The CDR3 region has the DNA TGTGCCAGTAGTCTGGGTTCACAGCAGCATTTT. This chain links TRBV19 with TRBJ1-5; D uncertain. Germline loops: CDR1 LNHDA, CDR2 SQIVND (reference sequence). V was trimmed by 5 bases and J by 13 bases, leaving 12 bases between them. The CDR3 consists of 11 residues.